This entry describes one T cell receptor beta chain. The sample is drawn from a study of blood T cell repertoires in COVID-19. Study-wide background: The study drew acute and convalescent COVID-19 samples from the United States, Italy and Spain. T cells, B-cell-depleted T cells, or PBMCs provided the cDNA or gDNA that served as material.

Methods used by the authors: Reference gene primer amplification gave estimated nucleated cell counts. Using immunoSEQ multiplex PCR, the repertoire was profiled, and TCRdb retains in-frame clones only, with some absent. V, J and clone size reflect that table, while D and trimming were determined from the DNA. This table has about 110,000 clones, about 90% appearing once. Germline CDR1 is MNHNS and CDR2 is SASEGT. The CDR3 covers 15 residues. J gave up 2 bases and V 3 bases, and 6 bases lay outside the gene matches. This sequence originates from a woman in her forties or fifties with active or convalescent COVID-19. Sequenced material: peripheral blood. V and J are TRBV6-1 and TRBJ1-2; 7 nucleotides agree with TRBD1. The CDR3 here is CASSDRRDRNYGYTF. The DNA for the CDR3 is TGTGCCAGCAGTGACAGAAGGGACAGAAACTATGGCTACACCTTC.